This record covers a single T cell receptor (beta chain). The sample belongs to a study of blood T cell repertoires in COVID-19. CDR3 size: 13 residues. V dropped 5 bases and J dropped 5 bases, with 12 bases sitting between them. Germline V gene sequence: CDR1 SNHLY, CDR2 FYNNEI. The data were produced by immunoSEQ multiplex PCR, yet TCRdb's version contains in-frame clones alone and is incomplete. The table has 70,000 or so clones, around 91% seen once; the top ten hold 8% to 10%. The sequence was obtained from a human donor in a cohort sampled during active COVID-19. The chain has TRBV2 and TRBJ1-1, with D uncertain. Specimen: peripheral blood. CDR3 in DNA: TGTGCCAGCAGTCAGGCCCCGGGGACTGAAGCTTTCTTT. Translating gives CASSQAPGTEAFF.